A selection of T cell receptor beta chains follows, all from one sample in a study of regulatory T cells in long-lasting Graves disease. TCRdb called the multiplex PCR reads again in MiXCR, with one record for every CDR3 protein. The table has about 560,000 distinct CDR3 sequences, 16% seen once; the top ten hold approximately 12%. These records were also assigned to another study, of T cells in Graves' hyperthyroidism and ophthalmopathy.

The sample consisted of peripheral blood mononuclear cells (PBMCs), taken at new diagnosis, from a patient treated with antithyroid drugs. The receptors stem from a man younger than 30 with Graves disease. Both conserved end residues are part of each CDR3. A D gene is named only where the DNA matches it firmly. Rows may omit the clone size; those that give it use once, few, many or a size class.

D: TRBD1; V: TRBV27; J: TRBJ2-1; size: -; DNA: TGTGCCAGCTTTGCAGGGGGCGGGACGTACAATGAGCAGTTCTTC; CDR3: CASFAGGGTYNEQFF
D: -; V: TRBV18; J: TRBJ2-7; size: few; DNA: TGTGCCAGCTCACCAAACCCGGGACGTGGGTACGAGCAGTACTTC; CDR3: CASSPNPGRGYEQYF
D: -; V: TRBV5-1; J: TRBJ1-4; size: -; DNA: TGCGCCAGCAGCTGGACGACAGGCCCGAATGAAAAACTGTTTTTT; CDR3: CASSWTTGPNEKLFF
D: -; V: TRBV3-1; J: TRBJ1-1; size: many; DNA: TGTGCCAGCAGCCAAGGGGCCGGGCTTACTGAAGCTTTCTTT; CDR3: CASSQGAGLTEAFF
D: -; V: TRBV15; J: TRBJ2-4; size: few; DNA: TGTGCCACCAGCAGTCCACCCGAGTCGGGCATTCAGTACTTC; CDR3: CATSSPPESGIQYF
D: -; V: TRBV7-2; J: TRBJ1-1; size: few; DNA: TGTGCCAGCAGCAGGGGGGTTGGGAGTACTGAAGCTTTCTTT; CDR3: CASSRGVGSTEAFF
D: -; V: TRBV13; J: TRBJ2-7; size: many; DNA: TGTGCCAGCAGCCCCCGGGGAGTCCTCCACTACGAGCAGTACTTC; CDR3: CASSPRGVLHYEQYF
D: -; V: TRBV20-1; J: TRBJ1-1; size: many; DNA: TGCAGTGCTAGTAAAGGGCGCAGGGTTAACACTGAAGCTTTCTTT; CDR3: CSASKGRRVNTEAFF
D: TRBD2; V: TRBV5-5; J: TRBJ2-7; size: -; DNA: TGTGCCAGCAGCGACACAGTCATGGGGGGAGGGTACGAGCAGTACTTC; CDR3: CASSDTVMGGGYEQYF
D: -; V: TRBV10-3; J: TRBJ2-7; size: many; DNA: TGTGCCATCAGTGAGCGCCTAGTCGTAAGCTCCTACGAGCAGTACTTC; CDR3: CAISERLVVSSYEQYF
D: -; V: TRBV7-8; J: TRBJ1-2; size: -; DNA: TGTGCCAGCAGCTTAAAAGTCAGCTATGGCTACACCTTC; CDR3: CASSLKVSYGYTF
D: TRBD1; V: TRBV2; J: TRBJ2-3; size: few; DNA: TGTGCCAGCAGCTATACAGGGGGCGCGGCAGATACGCAGTATTTT; CDR3: CASSYTGGAADTQYF
D: -; V: TRBV30; J: TRBJ2-7; size: few; DNA: TGTGCCTGGAGTTCGCTAGGGGCCTACGAGCAGTACTTC; CDR3: CAWSSLGAYEQYF
D: -; V: TRBV6-2/TRBV6-3; J: TRBJ1-2; size: -; DNA: TGTGCCAGCAGTGAATTAGGACCTCGAGGCTATGGCTACACCTTC; CDR3: CASSELGPRGYGYTF
D: TRBD1; V: TRBV5-1; J: TRBJ1-1; size: many; DNA: TGCGCCAGCAGACAGGGACAGAGGAACACTGAAGCTTTCTTT; CDR3: CASRQGQRNTEAFF
D: -; V: TRBV7-9; J: TRBJ1-1; size: -; DNA: TGTGCCAGCAGCTTAGGGTCAGGGAGAACTGAAGCTTTCTTT; CDR3: CASSLGSGRTEAFF
D: -; V: TRBV7-3; J: TRBJ1-6; size: -; DNA: TGTGCCAGCAGCTTAGGCAGGGGAGATAATTCACCCCTCCACTTT; CDR3: CASSLGRGDNSPLHF
D: -; V: TRBV2; J: TRBJ2-1; size: many; DNA: TGTGCCAGCAGTGATATGCTGTATGAGCAGTTCTTC; CDR3: CASSDMLYEQFF
D: -; V: TRBV29-1; J: TRBJ2-2; size: many; DNA: TGCAGCGTTGCTTATGTAGGAGAGAACACCGGGGAGCTGTTTTTT; CDR3: CSVAYVGENTGELFF
D: -; V: TRBV3-1; J: TRBJ1-1; size: many; DNA: TGTGCCAGCAGCCTACTAAAGGGGAACACTGAAGCTTTCTTT; CDR3: CASSLLKGNTEAFF
D: -; V: TRBV5-1; J: TRBJ2-1; size: -; DNA: TGCGCCAGCAGCTTGGGGCAGCCACTGTGGGATGAGCAGTTCTTC; CDR3: CASSLGQPLWDEQFF
D: -; V: TRBV11-3; J: TRBJ2-1; size: -; DNA: TGTGCCAGCAGCTTAGGTCCCCAAGCCTCCTACAATGAGCAGTTCTTC; CDR3: CASSLGPQASYNEQFF
D: -; V: TRBV20-1; J: TRBJ2-7; size: -; DNA: TGCAGTGCTAGAGATACGGCCTACGAGCAGTACTTC; CDR3: CSARDTAYEQYF
D: -; V: TRBV6-1; J: TRBJ2-5; size: few; DNA: TGTGCCAGCAGCCAAGGACCCGCAACCCAGTACTTC; CDR3: CASSQGPATQYF
D: -; V: TRBV7-3; J: TRBJ1-1; size: few; DNA: TGTGCCAGCAGCAAAGGACCTTTAAACACTGAAGCTTTCTTT; CDR3: CASSKGPLNTEAFF
D: -; V: TRBV5-5; J: TRBJ1-2; size: -; DNA: TGTGCCAGCAGCTTGGGGGAGACATTAGCTAACTATGGCTACACCTTC; CDR3: CASSLGETLANYGYTF
D: -; V: TRBV5-1; J: TRBJ2-3; size: -; DNA: TGCGCCAGCAGCATTCGAACAAGCACAGATACGCAGTATTTT; CDR3: CASSIRTSTDTQYF
D: -; V: TRBV27; J: TRBJ1-1; size: many; DNA: TGTGCCAGCAGCCGTTGGACGGAAAACACTGAAGCTTTCTTT; CDR3: CASSRWTENTEAFF
D: TRBD1; V: TRBV7-8; J: TRBJ1-1; size: -; DNA: TGTGCCAGCGGGACAGCTCCTGGGAACACTGAAGCTTTCTTT; CDR3: CASGTAPGNTEAFF
D: -; V: TRBV29-1; J: TRBJ1-1; size: -; DNA: TGCAGCGTTGCGAGGGGTGACACTGAAGCTTTCTTT; CDR3: CSVARGDTEAFF
D: TRBD2; V: TRBV5-1; J: TRBJ2-1; size: many; DNA: TGCGCCAGCAGCTTGGGGACTAGCGGGTCGGCGAGGTGGAATGAGCAGTTCTTC; CDR3: CASSLGTSGSARWNEQFF
D: -; V: TRBV27; J: TRBJ1-5; size: few; DNA: TGTGCCAGCAGTTTGGTGCGGGGAGATCAGCCCCAGCATTTT; CDR3: CASSLVRGDQPQHF
D: TRBD2; V: TRBV4-1; J: TRBJ2-1; size: -; DNA: TGCGCCAGCAGCCAGGGCGGGAGCCGCTACAATGAGCAGTTCTTC; CDR3: CASSQGGSRYNEQFF
D: TRBD2; V: TRBV12-3/TRBV12-4; J: TRBJ2-1; size: many; DNA: TGTGCCAGCAGGTTTGAGCGGGAGGATGAGCAGTTCTTC; CDR3: CASRFEREDEQFF
D: TRBD2; V: TRBV5-6; J: TRBJ2-7; size: few; DNA: TGTGCCAGCAATCTTTGGCGGGAGACCCCCTACCACGAGCAGTACTTC; CDR3: CASNLWRETPYHEQYF
D: -; V: TRBV7-4; J: TRBJ2-1; size: -; DNA: TGTGCCAGCAGCTCCCGGACTACTACTTACAATGAGCAGTTCTTC; CDR3: CASSSRTTTYNEQFF
D: -; V: TRBV28; J: TRBJ2-7; size: many; DNA: TGTGCCACAAACAGGGACGAGCAGTACTTC; CDR3: CATNRDEQYF
D: TRBD2; V: TRBV30; J: TRBJ2-7; size: many; DNA: TGTGCCTGGAGAGGCCCTAGCGGGGGTAGCTACGAGCAGTACTTC; CDR3: CAWRGPSGGSYEQYF
D: -; V: TRBV5-1; J: TRBJ1-1; size: many; DNA: TGCGCCAGCAGCTTGTGGGGTCCATCCCCCACTGAAGCTTTCTTT; CDR3: CASSLWGPSPTEAFF
D: -; V: TRBV20-1; J: TRBJ2-7; size: -; DNA: TGCAGTGCCCCCTTTGAGGCCCGCTCCTACGAGCAGTACTTC; CDR3: CSAPFEARSYEQYF
D: TRBD1; V: TRBV7-8; J: TRBJ1-4; size: -; DNA: TGTGCCAGCAGCTCGGCTCCGGGACAGGGGGTAAAACTGTTTTTT; CDR3: CASSSAPGQGVKLFF
D: TRBD2; V: TRBV7-2; J: TRBJ2-7; size: many; DNA: TGTGCCAGCAGTTTGACTAGCGGGATTTACGAGCAGTACTTC; CDR3: CASSLTSGIYEQYF
D: -; V: TRBV12-3/TRBV12-4; J: TRBJ2-1; size: -; DNA: TGTGCCAGCAGTCCCTCCCTCCAACCCGACAATGAGCAGTTCTTC; CDR3: CASSPSLQPDNEQFF